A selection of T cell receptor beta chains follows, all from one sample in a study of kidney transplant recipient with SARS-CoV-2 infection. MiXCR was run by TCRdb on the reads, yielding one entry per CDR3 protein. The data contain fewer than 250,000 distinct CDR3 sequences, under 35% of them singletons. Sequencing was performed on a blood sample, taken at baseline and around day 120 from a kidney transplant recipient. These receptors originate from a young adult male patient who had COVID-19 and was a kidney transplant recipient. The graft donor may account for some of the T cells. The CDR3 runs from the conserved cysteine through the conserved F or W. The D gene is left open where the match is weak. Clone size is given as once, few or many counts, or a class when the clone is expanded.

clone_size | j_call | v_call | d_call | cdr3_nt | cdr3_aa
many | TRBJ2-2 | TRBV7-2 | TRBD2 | TGTGCCAGCAGCTTAGTTACGGGAGGCTGGTCCGGGGAGCTGTTTTTT | CASSLVTGGWSGELFF
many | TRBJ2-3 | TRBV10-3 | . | TGTGCCATCAGTTTGACAGGTTCAGACACAGATACGCAGTATTTT | CAISLTGSDTDTQYF
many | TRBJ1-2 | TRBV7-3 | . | TGTGCCAGCAGCTTTTCACAGTATAAAGGCTACACCTTC | CASSFSQYKGYTF
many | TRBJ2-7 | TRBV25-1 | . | TGTGCCAGCATATCGTCCGGTGGACCCTACGAGCAGTACTTC | CASISSGGPYEQYF
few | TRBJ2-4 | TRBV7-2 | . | TGTGCCAGCAGCTCGCCGACAGGCGAAAACATTCAGTACTTC | CASSSPTGENIQYF
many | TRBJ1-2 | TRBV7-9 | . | TGTGCCAGCAGCCTGGTGCCCGATCTCGGAAAGACCTATGGCTACACCTTC | CASSLVPDLGKTYGYTF
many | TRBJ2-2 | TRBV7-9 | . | TGTGCCAGCAGTTCGTTACATGAGAACACCGGGGAGCTGTTTTTT | CASSSLHENTGELFF
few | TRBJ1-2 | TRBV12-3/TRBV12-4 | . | TGTGCCAGCAGTGAGAACGACACAGCAGGAAAGACCTATGGCTACACCTTC | CASSENDTAGKTYGYTF
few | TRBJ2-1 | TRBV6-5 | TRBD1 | TGTGCCAGCAGTTACTCTGGGACAGGGGAGCAGTTCTTC | CASSYSGTGEQFF
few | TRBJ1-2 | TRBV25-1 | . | TGTGCCAGCAGTGGAAGGCAAGAACTGGGAAAGACCTATGGCTACACCTTC | CASSGRQELGKTYGYTF
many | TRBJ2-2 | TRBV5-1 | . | TGCGCCAGCAGCTTGGCTGCGGGTAACACCGGGGAGCTGTTTTTT | CASSLAAGNTGELFF
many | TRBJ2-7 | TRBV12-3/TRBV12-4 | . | TGTGCCAGCAGTTTTCTTTGGGCAGGGGGGACCTACGAGCAGTACTTC | CASSFLWAGGTYEQYF
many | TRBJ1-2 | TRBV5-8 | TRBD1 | TGTGCCAGCAGTGAAGGGACAGGCAACTATGGCTACACCTTC | CASSEGTGNYGYTF
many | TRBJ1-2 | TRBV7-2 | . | TGTGCCAGCAGCTCGTCCCCGGGGACCTATAACTATGGCTACACCTTC | CASSSSPGTYNYGYTF
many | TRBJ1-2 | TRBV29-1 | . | TGCAGCGTCTCGGCGGTCAACTATGGCTACACCTTC | CSVSAVNYGYTF
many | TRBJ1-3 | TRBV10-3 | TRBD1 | TGTGCCACCTTAAGGGACAGGGATCCTGGAAACACCATATATTTT | CATLRDRDPGNTIYF